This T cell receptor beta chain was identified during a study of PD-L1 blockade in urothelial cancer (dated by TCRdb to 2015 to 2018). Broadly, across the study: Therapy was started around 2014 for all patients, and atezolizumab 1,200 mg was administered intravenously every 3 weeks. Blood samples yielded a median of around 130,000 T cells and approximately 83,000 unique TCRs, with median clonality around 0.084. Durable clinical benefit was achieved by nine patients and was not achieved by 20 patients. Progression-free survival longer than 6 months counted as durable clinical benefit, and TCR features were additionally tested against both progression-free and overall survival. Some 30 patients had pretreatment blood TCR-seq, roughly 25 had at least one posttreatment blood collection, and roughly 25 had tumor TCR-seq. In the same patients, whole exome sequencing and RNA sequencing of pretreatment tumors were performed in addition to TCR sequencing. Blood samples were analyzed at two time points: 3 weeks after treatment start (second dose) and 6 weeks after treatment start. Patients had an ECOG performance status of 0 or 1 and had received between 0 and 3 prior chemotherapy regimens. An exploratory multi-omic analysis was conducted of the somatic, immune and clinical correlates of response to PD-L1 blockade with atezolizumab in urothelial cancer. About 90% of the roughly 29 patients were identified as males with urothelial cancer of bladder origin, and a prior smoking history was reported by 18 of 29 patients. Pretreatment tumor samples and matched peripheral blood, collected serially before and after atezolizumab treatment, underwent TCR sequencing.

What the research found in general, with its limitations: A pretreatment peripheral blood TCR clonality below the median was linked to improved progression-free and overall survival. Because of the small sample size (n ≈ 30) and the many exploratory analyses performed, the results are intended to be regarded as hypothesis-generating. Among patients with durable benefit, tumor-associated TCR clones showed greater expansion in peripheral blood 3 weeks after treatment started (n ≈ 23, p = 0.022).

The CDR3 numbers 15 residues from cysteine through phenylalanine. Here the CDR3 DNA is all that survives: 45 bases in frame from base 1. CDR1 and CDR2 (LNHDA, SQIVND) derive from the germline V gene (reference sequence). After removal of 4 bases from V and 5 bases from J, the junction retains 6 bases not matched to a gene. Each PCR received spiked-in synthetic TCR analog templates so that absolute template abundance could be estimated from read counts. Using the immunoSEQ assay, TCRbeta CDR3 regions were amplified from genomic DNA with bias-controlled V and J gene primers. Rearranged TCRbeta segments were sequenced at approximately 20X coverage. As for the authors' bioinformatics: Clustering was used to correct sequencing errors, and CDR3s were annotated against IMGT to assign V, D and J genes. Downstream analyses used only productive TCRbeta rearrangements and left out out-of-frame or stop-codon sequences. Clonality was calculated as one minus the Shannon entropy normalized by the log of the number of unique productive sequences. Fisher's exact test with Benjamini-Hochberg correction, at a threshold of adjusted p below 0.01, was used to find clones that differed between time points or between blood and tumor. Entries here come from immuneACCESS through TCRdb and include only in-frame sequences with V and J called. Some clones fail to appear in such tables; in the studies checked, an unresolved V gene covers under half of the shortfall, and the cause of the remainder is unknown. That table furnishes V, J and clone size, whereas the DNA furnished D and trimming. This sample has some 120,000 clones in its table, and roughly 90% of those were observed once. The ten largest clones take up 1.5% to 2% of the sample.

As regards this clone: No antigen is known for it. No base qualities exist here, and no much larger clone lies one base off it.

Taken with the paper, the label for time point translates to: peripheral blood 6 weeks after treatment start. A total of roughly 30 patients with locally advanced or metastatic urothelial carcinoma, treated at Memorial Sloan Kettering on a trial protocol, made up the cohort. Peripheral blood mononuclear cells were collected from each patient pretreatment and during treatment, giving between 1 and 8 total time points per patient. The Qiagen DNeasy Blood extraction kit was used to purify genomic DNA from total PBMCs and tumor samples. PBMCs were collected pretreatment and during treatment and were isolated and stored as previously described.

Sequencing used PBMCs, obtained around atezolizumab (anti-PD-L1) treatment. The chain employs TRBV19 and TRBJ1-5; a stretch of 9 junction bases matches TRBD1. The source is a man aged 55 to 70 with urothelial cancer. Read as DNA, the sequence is TGTGCCAGTAGTAGAGGACAGGGGTACGATCAGCCCCAGCATTTT. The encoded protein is CASSRGQGYDQPQHF. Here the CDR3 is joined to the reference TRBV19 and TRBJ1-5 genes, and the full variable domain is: DGGITQSPKYLFRKEGQNVTLSCEQNLNHDAMYWYRQDPGQGLRLIYYSQIVNDFQKGDIAEGYSVSREKKESFPLTVTSAQKNPTAFYLCASSRGQGYDQPQHFGDGTRLSIL.